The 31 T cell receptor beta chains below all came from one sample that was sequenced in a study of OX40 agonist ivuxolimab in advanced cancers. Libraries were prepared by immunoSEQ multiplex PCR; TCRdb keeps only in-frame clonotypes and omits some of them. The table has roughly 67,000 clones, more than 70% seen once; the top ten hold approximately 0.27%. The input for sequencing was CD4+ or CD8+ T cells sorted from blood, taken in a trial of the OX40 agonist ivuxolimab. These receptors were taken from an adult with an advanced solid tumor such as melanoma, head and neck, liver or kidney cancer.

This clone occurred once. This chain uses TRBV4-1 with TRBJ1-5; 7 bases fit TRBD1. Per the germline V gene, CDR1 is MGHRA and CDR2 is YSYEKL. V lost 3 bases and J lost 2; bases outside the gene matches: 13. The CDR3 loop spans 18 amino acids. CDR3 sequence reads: CASSQKGIQGHGNQPQHF. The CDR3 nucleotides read TGCGCCAGCAGCCAGAAGGGAATACAGGGGCACGGCAATCAGCCCCAGCATTTT.

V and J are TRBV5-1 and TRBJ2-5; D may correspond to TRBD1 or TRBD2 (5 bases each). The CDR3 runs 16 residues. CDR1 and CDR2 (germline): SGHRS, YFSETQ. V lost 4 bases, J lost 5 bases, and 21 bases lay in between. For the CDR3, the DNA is TGCGCCAGCAGCCCGGATGGGACGTCGTCTTTGGAGACCCAGTACTTC. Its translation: CASSPDGTSSLETQYF.

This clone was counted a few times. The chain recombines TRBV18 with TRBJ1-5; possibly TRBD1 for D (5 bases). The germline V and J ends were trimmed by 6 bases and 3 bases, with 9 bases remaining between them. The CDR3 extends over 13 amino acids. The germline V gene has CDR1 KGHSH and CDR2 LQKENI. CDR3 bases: TGTGCCAGCTCGCAGGGATCCAATCAGCCCCAGCATTTT. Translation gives CASSQGSNQPQHF.

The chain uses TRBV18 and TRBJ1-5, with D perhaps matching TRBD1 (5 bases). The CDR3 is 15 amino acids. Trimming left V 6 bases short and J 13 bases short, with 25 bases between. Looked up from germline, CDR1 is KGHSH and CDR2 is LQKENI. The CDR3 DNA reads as TGTGCCAGCTCCCCAGGGCAGACCCCCGGGGCGTCTCAGCATTTT. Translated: CASSPGQTPGASQHF.

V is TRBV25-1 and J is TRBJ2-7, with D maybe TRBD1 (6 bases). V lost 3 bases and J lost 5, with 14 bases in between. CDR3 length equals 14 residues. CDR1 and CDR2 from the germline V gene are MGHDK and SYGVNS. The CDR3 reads CASSDPRGSHEQYF. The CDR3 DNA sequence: TGTGCCAGCAGTGATCCCAGGGGTTCCCACGAGCAGTACTTC.

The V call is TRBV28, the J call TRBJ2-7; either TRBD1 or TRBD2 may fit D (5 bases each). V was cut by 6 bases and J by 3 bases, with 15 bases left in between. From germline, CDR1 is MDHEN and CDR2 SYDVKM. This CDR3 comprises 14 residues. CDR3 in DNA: TGTGCCAGCAGCTCTGGGACCGGAGTCTACGAGCAGTACTTC. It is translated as CASSSGTGVYEQYF. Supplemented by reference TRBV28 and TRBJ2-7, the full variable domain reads DVKVTQSSRYLVKRTGEKVFLECVQDMDHENMFWYRQDPGLGLRLIYFSYDVKMKEKGDIPEGYSVSREKKERFSLILESASTNQTSMYLCASSSGTGVYEQYFGPGTRLTVT.

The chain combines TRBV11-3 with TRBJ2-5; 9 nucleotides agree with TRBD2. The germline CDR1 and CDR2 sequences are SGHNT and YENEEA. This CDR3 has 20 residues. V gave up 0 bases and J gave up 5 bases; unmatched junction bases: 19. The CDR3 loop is CASSLDPVREGPQGVETQYF. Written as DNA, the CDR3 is TGTGCCAGCAGCTTAGATCCGGTGCGGGAGGGCCCTCAGGGTGTGGAGACCCAGTACTTC.

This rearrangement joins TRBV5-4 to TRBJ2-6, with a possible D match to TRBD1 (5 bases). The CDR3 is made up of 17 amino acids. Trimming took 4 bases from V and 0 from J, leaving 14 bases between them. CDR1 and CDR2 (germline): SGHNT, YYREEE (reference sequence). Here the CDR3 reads CASSVGATFSGANVLTF. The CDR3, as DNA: TGTGCCAGCAGCGTAGGGGCGACCTTCTCTGGGGCCAACGTCCTGACTTTC.

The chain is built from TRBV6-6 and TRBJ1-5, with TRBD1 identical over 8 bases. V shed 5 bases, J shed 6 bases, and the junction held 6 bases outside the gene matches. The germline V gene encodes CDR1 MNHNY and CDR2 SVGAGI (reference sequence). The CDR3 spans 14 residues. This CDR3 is CASSKTGGSQPQHF. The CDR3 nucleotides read TGTGCCAGCAGTAAAACAGGGGGAAGTCAGCCCCAGCATTTT.

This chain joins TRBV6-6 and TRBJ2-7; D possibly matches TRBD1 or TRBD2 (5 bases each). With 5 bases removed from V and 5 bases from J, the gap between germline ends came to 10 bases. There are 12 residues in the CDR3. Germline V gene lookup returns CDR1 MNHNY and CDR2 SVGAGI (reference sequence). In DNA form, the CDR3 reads TGTGCCAGCAGTGGGACCAAACACGAGCAGTACTTC. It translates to CASSGTKHEQYF.

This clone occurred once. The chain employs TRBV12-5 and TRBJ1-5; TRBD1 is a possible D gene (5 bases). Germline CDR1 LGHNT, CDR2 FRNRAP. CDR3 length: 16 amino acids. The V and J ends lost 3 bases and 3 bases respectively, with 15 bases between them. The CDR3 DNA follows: TGTGCTAGTGGTTTTCGTGTGGGGCAGAACAATCAGCCCCAGCATTTT. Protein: CASGFRVGQNNQPQHF.

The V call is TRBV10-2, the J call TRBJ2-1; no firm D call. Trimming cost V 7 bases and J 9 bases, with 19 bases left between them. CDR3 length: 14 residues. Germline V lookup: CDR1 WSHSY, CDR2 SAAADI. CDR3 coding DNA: TGCGCCAGCATTGTACGGAGTGTATCTGCTGAGCAGTTCTTC. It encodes CASIVRSVSAEQFF.

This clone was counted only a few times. CDR3 loop: CASSSRYGYTF. The CDR3 DNA sequence: TGTGCCAGCAGTTCCCGTTATGGCTACACCTTC. The gene calls are TRBV28 and TRBJ1-2, with D unclear. Trimming took off 4 bases at V and 5 bases at J, with 5 bases between the two ends. Looked up from germline, CDR1 is MDHEN and CDR2 is SYDVKM. There are 11 residues in the CDR3.

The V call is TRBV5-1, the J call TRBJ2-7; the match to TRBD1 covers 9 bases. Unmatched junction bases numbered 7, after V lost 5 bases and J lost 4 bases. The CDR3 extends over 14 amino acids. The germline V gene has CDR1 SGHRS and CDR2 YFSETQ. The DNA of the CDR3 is TGCGCCAGCAGGATATCAGGGACAGGGTACGAGCAGTACTTC. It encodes CASRISGTGYEQYF.

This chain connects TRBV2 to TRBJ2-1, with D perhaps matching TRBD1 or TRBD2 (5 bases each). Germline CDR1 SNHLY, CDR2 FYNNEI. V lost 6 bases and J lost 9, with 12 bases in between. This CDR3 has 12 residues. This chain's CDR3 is CASRGERSEQFF. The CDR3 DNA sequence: TGTGCCAGCAGGGGGGAACGGAGTGAGCAGTTCTTC.

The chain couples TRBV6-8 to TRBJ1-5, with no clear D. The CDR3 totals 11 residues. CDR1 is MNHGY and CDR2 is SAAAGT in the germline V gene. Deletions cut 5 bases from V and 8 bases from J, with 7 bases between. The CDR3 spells CASSGREPQHF. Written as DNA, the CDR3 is TGTGCCAGCAGTGGACGGGAGCCCCAGCATTTT.

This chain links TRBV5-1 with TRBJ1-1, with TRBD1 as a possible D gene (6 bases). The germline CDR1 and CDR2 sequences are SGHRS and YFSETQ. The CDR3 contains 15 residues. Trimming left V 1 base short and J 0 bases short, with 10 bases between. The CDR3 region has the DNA TGCGCCAGCAGCTTGACAGGGCCAATGAACACTGAAGCTTTCTTT. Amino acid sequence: CASSLTGPMNTEAFF.

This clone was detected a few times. CDR3 DNA sequence: TGTGCCAGCAGCTTCAGACTAGACTCTGGCTCTGGGGCCAACGTCCTGACTTTC. Translation gives CASSFRLDSGSGANVLTF. The rearrangement joins TRBV7-9 to TRBJ2-6; perhaps TRBD2 as D (6 bases). V lost 3 bases and J lost 0, with 15 bases in between. Germline CDR1 and CDR2: SEHNR and FQNEAQ (reference sequence). The length of the CDR3 is 18 residues.

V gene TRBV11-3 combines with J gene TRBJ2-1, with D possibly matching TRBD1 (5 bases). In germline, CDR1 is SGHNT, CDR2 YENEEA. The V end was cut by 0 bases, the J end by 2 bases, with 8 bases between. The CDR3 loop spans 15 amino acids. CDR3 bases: TGTGCCAGCAGCTTAGATCAGGGCCCCTACAATGAGCAGTTCTTC. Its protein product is CASSLDQGPYNEQFF.

DNA for the CDR3: TGCGCCAGCAGAACCGGGACAGGGGGCGACGAGCAGTACTTC. It specifies CASRTGTGGDEQYF. The chain links TRBV5-1 to TRBJ2-7, with 12 bases that match TRBD1. Looked up from germline, CDR1 is SGHRS and CDR2 is YFSETQ. CDR3 size: 14 residues. V was clipped by 5 bases and J by 5 bases; unmatched bases: 5.

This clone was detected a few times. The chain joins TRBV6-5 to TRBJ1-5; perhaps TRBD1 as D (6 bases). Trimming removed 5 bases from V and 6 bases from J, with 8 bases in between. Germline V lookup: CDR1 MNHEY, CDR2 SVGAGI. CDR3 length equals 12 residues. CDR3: CASSVRGQPQHF. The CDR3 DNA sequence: TGTGCCAGCAGTGTCAGGGGTCAGCCCCAGCATTTT.

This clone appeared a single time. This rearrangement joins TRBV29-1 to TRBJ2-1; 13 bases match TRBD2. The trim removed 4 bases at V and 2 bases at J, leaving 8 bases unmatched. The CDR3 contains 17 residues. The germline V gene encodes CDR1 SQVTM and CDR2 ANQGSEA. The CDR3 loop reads CSVVLLAGGEAYNEQFF. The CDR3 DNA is TGCAGCGTTGTGCTACTAGCGGGAGGGGAGGCCTACAATGAGCAGTTCTTC.

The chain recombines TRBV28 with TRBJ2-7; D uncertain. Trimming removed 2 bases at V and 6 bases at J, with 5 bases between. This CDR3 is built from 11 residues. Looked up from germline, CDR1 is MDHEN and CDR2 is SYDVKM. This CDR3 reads CASSLTTEQYF. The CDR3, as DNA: TGTGCCAGCAGTTTAACCACCGAGCAGTACTTC.

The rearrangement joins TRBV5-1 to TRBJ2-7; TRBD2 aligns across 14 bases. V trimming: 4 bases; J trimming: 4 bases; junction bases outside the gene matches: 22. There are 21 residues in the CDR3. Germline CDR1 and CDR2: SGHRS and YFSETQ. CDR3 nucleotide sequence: TGCGCCAGCAGCGGAAGCCTCCGGGACGTCGGGACTAGCGGGAGTTGGTACGAGCAGTACTTC. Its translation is CASSGSLRDVGTSGSWYEQYF.

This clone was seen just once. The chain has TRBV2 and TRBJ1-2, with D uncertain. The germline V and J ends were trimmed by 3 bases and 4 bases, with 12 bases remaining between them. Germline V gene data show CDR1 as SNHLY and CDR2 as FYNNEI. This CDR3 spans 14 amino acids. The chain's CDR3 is CASSEGVGGYGYTF. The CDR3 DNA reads TGTGCCAGCAGTGAGGGTGTCGGCGGCTATGGCTACACCTTC.

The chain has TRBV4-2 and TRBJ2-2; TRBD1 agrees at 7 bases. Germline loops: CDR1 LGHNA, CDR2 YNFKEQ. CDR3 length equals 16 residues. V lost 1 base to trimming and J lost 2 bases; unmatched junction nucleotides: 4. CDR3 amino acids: CASSQARQGNTGELFF. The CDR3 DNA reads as TGTGCCAGCAGCCAAGCGAGACAGGGTAACACCGGGGAGCTGTTTTTT.

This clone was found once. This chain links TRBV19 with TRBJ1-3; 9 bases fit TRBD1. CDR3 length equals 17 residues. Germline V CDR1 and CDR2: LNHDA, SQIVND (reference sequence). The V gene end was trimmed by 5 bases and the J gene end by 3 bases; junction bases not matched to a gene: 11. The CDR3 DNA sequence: TGTGCCAGTAGTCTGGGACAGGGCTTCGCGTATGGAAACACCATATATTTT. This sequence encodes CASSLGQGFAYGNTIYF.

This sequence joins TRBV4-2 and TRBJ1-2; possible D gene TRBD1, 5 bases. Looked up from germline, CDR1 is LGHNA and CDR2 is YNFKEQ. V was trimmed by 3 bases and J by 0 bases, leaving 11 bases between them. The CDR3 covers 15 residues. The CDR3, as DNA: TGTGCCAGCAGCCAGGAGCAGACAGCTAACTATGGCTACACCTTC. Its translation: CASSQEQTANYGYTF.

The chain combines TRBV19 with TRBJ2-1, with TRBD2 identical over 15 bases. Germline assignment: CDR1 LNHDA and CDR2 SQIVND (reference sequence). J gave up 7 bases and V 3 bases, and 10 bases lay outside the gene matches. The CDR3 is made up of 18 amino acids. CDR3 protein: CASSIGDGLAGGRNEQFF. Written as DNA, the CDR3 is TGTGCCAGTAGTATCGGTGATGGACTAGCGGGAGGGAGGAATGAGCAGTTCTTC.

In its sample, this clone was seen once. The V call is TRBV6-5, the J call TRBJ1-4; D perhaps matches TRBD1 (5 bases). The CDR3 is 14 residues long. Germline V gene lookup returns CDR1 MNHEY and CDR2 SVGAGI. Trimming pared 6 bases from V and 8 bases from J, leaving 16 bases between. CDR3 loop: CASRSTGGDEKLFF. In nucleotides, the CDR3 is TGTGCCAGCAGATCAACGGGGGGGGACGAAAAACTGTTTTTT.

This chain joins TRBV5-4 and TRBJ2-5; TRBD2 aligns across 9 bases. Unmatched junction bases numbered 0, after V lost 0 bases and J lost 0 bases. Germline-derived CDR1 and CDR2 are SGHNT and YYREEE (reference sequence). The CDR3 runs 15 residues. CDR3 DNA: TGTGCCAGCAGCTTGGGACTAGCGGACCAAGAGACCCAGTACTTC. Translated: CASSLGLADQETQYF.